These T cell receptor beta chains were read from a single sample in a study of control samples from healthy donors and cancer patients. Assay: immunoSEQ multiplex PCR; the TCRdb copy retains only in-frame clones and omits some. Of 120,000 or so clones listed, more than 85% are singletons. Specimen: blood. The source is a man between 18 and 29 years old in good health. CDR3s include the opening cysteine and the closing phenylalanine or tryptophan. Fields, in order: J gene, V gene, D gene, clone size, CDR3 DNA, CDR3 protein. The D gene is left open where the match is weak. Expanded clones get a size class; other rows say once, few or many, or leave the size out.

TRBJ2-1 | TRBV10-2 | NA | NA | TGCGCCAGCAGTCGCAGGGGTACGGGGTATTCCTACAATGAGCAGTTCTTC | CASSRRGTGYSYNEQFF
TRBJ2-3 | TRBV5-4 | NA | NA | TGTGCCAGCAGCAACCCCCCGGACCATACGCAGTATTTT | CASSNPPDHTQYF
TRBJ2-7 | TRBV19 | NA | once | TGTGCCAGTAGTATGGCGCTAATGGGACACGAGCAGTACTTC | CASSMALMGHEQYF
TRBJ1-3 | TRBV19 | NA | NA | TGTGCCACCCGGGACACGCTATCTGGAAACACCATATATTTT | CATRDTLSGNTIYF
TRBJ2-7 | TRBV7-9 | NA | once | TGTGCCAGCAGTAATCGAGGGGGGGCCCCCTACGAGCAGTACTTC | CASSNRGGAPYEQYF
TRBJ2-1 | TRBV10-3 | NA | many | TGTGCCATCAGCGGACGTGATGAGCAGTTCTTC | CAISGRDEQFF
TRBJ2-7 | TRBV6-2/TRBV6-3 | NA | NA | TGTGCCAGCAGTTACGTGGACTACTCCTACGAGCAGTACTTC | CASSYVDYSYEQYF
TRBJ1-1 | TRBV11-2 | NA | NA | TGTGCCAGCAGCTTAGCGGGGTACTTCGAAGCTTTCTTT | CASSLAGYFEAFF
TRBJ1-5 | TRBV28 | NA | few | TGTGCCTCTGGGGGCAGGGCCAATCAGCCCCAGCATTTT | CASGGRANQPQHF
TRBJ1-2 | TRBV4-3 | NA | NA | TGCGCCAGCAGCCAAGAGAGTCGGGGGGCGGACTATGGCTACACCTTC | CASSQESRGADYGYTF
TRBJ2-5 | TRBV5-5 | NA | NA | TGTGCCAGCAGCTTGGTGTCATCCCAGACCCAGTACTTC | CASSLVSSQTQYF
TRBJ2-7 | TRBV9 | TRBD2 | NA | TGTGCCAGCAGCGAGGGACTAGCGGGGTCCTACGAGCAGTACTTC | CASSEGLAGSYEQYF
TRBJ2-7 | TRBV3-1/TRBV3-2 | TRBD1 | NA | TGTGCCAGCAGCGACCGGGGACAGGACTACGAGCAGTACTTC | CASSDRGQDYEQYF
TRBJ2-7 | TRBV27 | TRBD1 | NA | TGTGCCAGCAGTATCCGGGACAGGGGGGTCCACGAGCAGTACTTC | CASSIRDRGVHEQYF
TRBJ1-5 | TRBV10-3 | NA | NA | TGTGCCATCAGTGATGCGTATAATCAGCCCCAGCATTTT | CAISDAYNQPQHF
TRBJ2-2 | TRBV25-1 | NA | NA | TGTGCCAGCAGTGAGCTACTACAAGAAACGAACACCGGGGAGCTGTTTTTT | CASSELLQETNTGELFF
TRBJ2-7 | TRBV28 | TRBD1 | NA | TGTGCCAGCAGTTCCTCCGGGACAGACTACTACGAGCAGTACTTC | CASSSSGTDYYEQYF
TRBJ1-2 | TRBV12-5 | NA | NA | TGTGCTAGTGGTTTGGTACGGTTCCATGGCTACACCTTC | CASGLVRFHGYTF
TRBJ1-1 | TRBV7-2 | TRBD1 | NA | TGTGCCAGCAGCGTCGGACAGGGAAACACTGAAGCTTTCTTT | CASSVGQGNTEAFF
TRBJ2-7 | TRBV2 | TRBD1 | NA | TGTGCCAGCAACCGGACAGGGGAATTCTTC | CASNRTGEFF
TRBJ1-2 | TRBV27 | NA | few | TGTGCCAGCAGTAGGGGGTTTAGCTATGGCTACACCTTC | CASSRGFSYGYTF
TRBJ1-3 | TRBV27 | NA | NA | TGTGCCAGCAGTTTCGGACCGAGCGGGGTAAACACCATATATTTT | CASSFGPSGVNTIYF
TRBJ1-4 | TRBV5-1 | NA | NA | TGCGCCAGCAGCTTTTCCCTCAGTAATGAAAAACTGTTTTTT | CASSFSLSNEKLFF
TRBJ2-5 | TRBV27 | NA | NA | TGTGCCAGCAGTTTTGAGGGGCCGTACCAAGAGACCCAGTACTTC | CASSFEGPYQETQYF
TRBJ2-1 | TRBV10-2 | TRBD2 | NA | TGCGCCAGCAGTGACCCGGGACTAGCGGGGTACAATGAGCAGTTCTTC | CASSDPGLAGYNEQFF
TRBJ1-5 | TRBV4-2 | NA | NA | TGTGCCAGCAGCCAAGATGGGCAGGGCTATCAGCCCCAGCATTTT | CASSQDGQGYQPQHF
TRBJ2-1 | TRBV25-1 | TRBD1 | few | TGTGCCAGCAGTGAAACCGGGACAGGGGCCTACAATGAGCAGTTCTTC | CASSETGTGAYNEQFF
TRBJ2-7 | TRBV5-8 | NA | NA | TGTGCCAGCAGCTGGCGCACCTACGAGCAGTACTTC | CASSWRTYEQYF
TRBJ1-3 | TRBV30 | NA | NA | TGTGCCTGGAGTCTACTAGACAGCTTCTCTGGAAACACCATATATTTT | CAWSLLDSFSGNTIYF
TRBJ1-1 | TRBV6-2/TRBV6-3 | NA | NA | TGTGCCAGCAGCAACGCGAGGACTAGGAACACTGAAGCTTTCTTT | CASSNARTRNTEAFF
TRBJ2-5 | TRBV13 | NA | NA | TGTGCCAGCAGCTTAGGGATAGTGGAGACCCAGTACTTC | CASSLGIVETQYF
TRBJ2-1 | TRBV5-1 | NA | NA | TGCGCCAGCAGCCTCGGCCAGAGCTCCTACAATGAGCAGTTCTTC | CASSLGQSSYNEQFF
TRBJ2-1 | TRBV19 | TRBD2 | NA | TGTGCCAGCTCGAAACTAGCGGGAGGTGGGGACAATGAGCAGTTCTTC | CASSKLAGGGDNEQFF
TRBJ2-7 | TRBV7-9 | NA | NA | TGTGCCAGCGCACAGGGAAGCAGTATCGGATCCTACGAGCAGTACTTC | CASAQGSSIGSYEQYF
TRBJ2-1 | TRBV24-1 | NA | NA | TGTGCCACCAGTGATAAAGGGGACAGCCCGGGAGGAGCCTACAGGAAATTCTCGTACAATGAGCAGTTCTTC | CATSDKGDSPGGAYRKFSYNEQFF
TRBJ2-3 | TRBV28 | NA | once | TGTGCCAGCAGTTCAGAGACAGGCACTAGCACAGATACGCAGTATTTT | CASSSETGTSTDTQYF
TRBJ2-1 | TRBV5-1 | NA | NA | TGCGCCAGCAGCTTGGAACGGGGTGAGCAGTTCTTC | CASSLERGEQFF
TRBJ1-1 | TRBV11-3 | NA | NA | TGTGCCAGCAGCTTAACCAAGGAGTTTAAGGCTTTCTTT | CASSLTKEFKAFF
TRBJ1-6 | TRBV27 | NA | once | TGTGCCAGCAGTTGGTCCGGGAGGAGGGATTCACCCCTCCACTTT | CASSWSGRRDSPLHF
TRBJ2-5 | TRBV6-5 | NA | few | TGTGCCAGCAGCAACCCCGGGACCAGAAGGACCCAGTACTTC | CASSNPGTRRTQYF
TRBJ2-3 | TRBV19 | NA | NA | TGTGCCAGTAGTCTTCGGACAGTTCGGCCCTCTAGCACAGATACGCAGTATTTT | CASSLRTVRPSSTDTQYF
TRBJ1-1 | TRBV4-3 | NA | NA | TGCGCCAGCAGCCACTCCCTAGGCCTTGAAGCTTTCTTT | CASSHSLGLEAFF
TRBJ1-5 | TRBV5-6 | NA | NA | TGTGCCAGCAGCTTTCAGGGTAACAATCAGCCCCAGCATTTT | CASSFQGNNQPQHF
TRBJ2-7 | TRBV3-1/TRBV3-2 | NA | NA | TGTGCCAGCAGCCAAGATCTGCCCCTCTGGGGATACGAGCAGTACTTC | CASSQDLPLWGYEQYF
TRBJ1-6 | TRBV7-9 | NA | NA | TGTGCCAGCAGCTTAGCCGGATCAGGGGATTCACCCCTCCACTTT | CASSLAGSGDSPLHF
TRBJ1-1 | TRBV28 | NA | NA | TGTGCCAGCAGCAACGGTCCGGGGGCTTTCTTT | CASSNGPGAFF
TRBJ2-2 | TRBV5-5 | NA | NA | TGTGCCAGCAGCTTGGAGGGGTTTAACACCGGGGAGCTGTTTTTT | CASSLEGFNTGELFF
TRBJ1-1 | TRBV4-3 | NA | NA | TGCGCCAGCAGCCAAGATATAAGAAACACTGAAGCTTTCTTT | CASSQDIRNTEAFF